This T cell receptor beta chain was identified during a study of Ad26.COV2.S vaccination and SARS-CoV-2 variants. A word on this clone: No antigen is known for it.

Indicated treatment: around 19 received Ad26.COV2.S at low or high dose, single or two shots; a few received placebo; per-sample allocation not given. Sampling was done on day 63 after the first vaccine or placebo injection. The CDR3 spans 15 residues. The junction had 6 bases not matched to a gene; V was cut back by 6 bases and J by 0 bases. Germline V lookup: CDR1 SNHLY, CDR2 FYNNEI. Profiled with immunoSEQ multiplex PCR; TCRdb holds only in-frame clones, not every one. The sample lists fewer than 600,000 clones, about 88% occurring once. Study conclusions and caveats: The breadth of spike-specific CD8+ and CD4+ T cell responses after vaccination was reportedly substantial. Relative to placebo recipients, vaccine recipients exhibited elevated spike-specific TCR breadth. Non-spike TCR breadth was similar in vaccine and placebo recipients. In TCR breadth and depth analyses, total T cell responses may have been underestimated.

The specimen was peripheral blood, collected in a trial of Ad26.COV2.S vaccine versus placebo. This receptor was identified in a person between 18 and 65 years old who received the Ad26.COV2.S COVID-19 vaccine or a placebo. The rearrangement links TRBV2 to TRBJ2-7, with 9 positions matching TRBD2. The CDR3 is CASSATSGLSYEQYF. DNA of the CDR3: TGTGCCAGCAGCGCTACTAGCGGGCTCTCCTACGAGCAGTACTTC.